Listed below are T cell receptor beta chains from one sample, sequenced in a study of a mutant IDH1 vaccine in newly diagnosed glioma. These receptors' targets are unknown. Sequenced by immunoSEQ multiplex PCR; TCRdb stores in-frame clones only, minus some. The sample records about 40,000 clones, around 82% being singletons. Sequencing used PBMCs, obtained from a glioma patient whose treatment included an IDH1 peptide vaccine. Source of these receptors: a man aged 18 to 29 with glioma. Some clones in this sample may be carry-over from other donors' samples. Both conserved end residues are part of each CDR3. The order of the fields is J gene, V gene, D gene, CDR3 DNA, CDR3 protein. A D gene is named only where the DNA matches it firmly.

J gene: TRBJ2-1; V gene: TRBV7-8; D gene: .; CDR3 DNA: TGTGCCAGCAGCCCGGGACGGAGAGGCACGGGCTACAATGAGCAGTTCTTC; CDR3 protein: CASSPGRRGTGYNEQFF
J gene: TRBJ2-7; V gene: TRBV6-5; D gene: TRBD2; CDR3 DNA: TGTGCCAGCAGTTACGTATGGGGGGGGAGGGAGCAGTACTTC; CDR3 protein: CASSYVWGGREQYF
J gene: TRBJ1-1; V gene: TRBV5-1; D gene: TRBD1; CDR3 DNA: TGCGCCAGCAGCTTAGGGACAGGGAGTACTGAAGCTTTCTTT; CDR3 protein: CASSLGTGSTEAFF
J gene: TRBJ1-3; V gene: TRBV13; D gene: .; CDR3 DNA: TGTGCCAGCAGCCCAGCAAGGATCTCTGGAAACACCATATATTTT; CDR3 protein: CASSPARISGNTIYF
J gene: TRBJ1-1; V gene: TRBV14; D gene: .; CDR3 DNA: TGTGCCAGCAGCCAAGTCAACCTGATGAACACTGAAGCTTTCTTT; CDR3 protein: CASSQVNLMNTEAFF
J gene: TRBJ2-3; V gene: TRBV5-1; D gene: .; CDR3 DNA: TGCGCCAGCAGATTACAGGGAGGCACAGATACGCAGTATTTT; CDR3 protein: CASRLQGGTDTQYF
J gene: TRBJ2-3; V gene: TRBV5-1; D gene: .; CDR3 DNA: TGCGCCAGCAGCTTGGCCGCAGGAGGTACAGATACGCAGTATTTT; CDR3 protein: CASSLAAGGTDTQYF
J gene: TRBJ1-1; V gene: TRBV10-3; D gene: .; CDR3 DNA: TGTGCCATCAAGGAGGTTGTGAACACTGAAGCTTTCTTT; CDR3 protein: CAIKEVVNTEAFF
J gene: TRBJ1-1; V gene: TRBV5-1; D gene: .; CDR3 DNA: TGCGCCAGCAGCCCCCCGGGGACACTCAACACTGAAGCTTTCTTT; CDR3 protein: CASSPPGTLNTEAFF
J gene: TRBJ2-3; V gene: TRBV5-1; D gene: TRBD1; CDR3 DNA: TGCGCCAGCAGCCCCAGACAGGGCGGAATAATCTCTAGCACAGATACGCAGTATTTT; CDR3 protein: CASSPRQGGIISSTDTQYF
J gene: TRBJ1-3; V gene: TRBV18; D gene: .; CDR3 DNA: TGTGCCAGCTCTCAAGCCTCAACAGGGAGGGCTGGAAACACCATATATTTT; CDR3 protein: CASSQASTGRAGNTIYF
J gene: TRBJ1-1; V gene: TRBV19; D gene: .; CDR3 DNA: TGTGCCAGTAGTATGGTCACTGAAGCTTTCTTT; CDR3 protein: CASSMVTEAFF